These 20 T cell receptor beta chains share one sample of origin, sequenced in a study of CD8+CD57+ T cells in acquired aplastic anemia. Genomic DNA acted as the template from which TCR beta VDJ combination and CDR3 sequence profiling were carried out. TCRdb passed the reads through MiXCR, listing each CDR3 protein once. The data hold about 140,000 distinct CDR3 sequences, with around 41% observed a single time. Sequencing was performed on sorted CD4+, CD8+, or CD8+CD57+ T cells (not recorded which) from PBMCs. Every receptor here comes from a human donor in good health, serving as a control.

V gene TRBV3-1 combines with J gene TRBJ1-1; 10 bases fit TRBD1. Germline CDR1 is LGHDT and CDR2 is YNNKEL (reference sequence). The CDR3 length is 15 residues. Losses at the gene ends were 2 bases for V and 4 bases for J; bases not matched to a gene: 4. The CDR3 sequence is CASSQSRTGGTEAFF. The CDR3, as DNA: TGTGCCAGCAGCCAATCCAGGACAGGGGGCACTGAAGCTTTCTTT.

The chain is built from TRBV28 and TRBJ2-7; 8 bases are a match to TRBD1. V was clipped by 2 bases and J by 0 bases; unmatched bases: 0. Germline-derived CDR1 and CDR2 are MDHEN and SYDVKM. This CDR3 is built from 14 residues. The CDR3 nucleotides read TGTGCCAGCAGTTTAACAGGGGGCTCCTACGAGCAGTACTTC. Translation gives CASSLTGGSYEQYF.

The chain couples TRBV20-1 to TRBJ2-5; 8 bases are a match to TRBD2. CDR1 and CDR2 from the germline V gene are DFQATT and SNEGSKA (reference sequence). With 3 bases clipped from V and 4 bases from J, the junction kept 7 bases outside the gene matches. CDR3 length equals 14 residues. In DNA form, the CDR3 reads TGCAGTGCTAGTTTGGGCGGGAGGAGAGAGACCCAGTACTTC. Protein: CSASLGGRRETQYF.

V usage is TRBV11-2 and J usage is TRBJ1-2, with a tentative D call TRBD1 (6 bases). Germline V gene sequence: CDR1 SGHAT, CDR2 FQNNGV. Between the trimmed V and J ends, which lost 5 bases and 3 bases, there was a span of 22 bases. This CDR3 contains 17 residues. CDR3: CASSVGGTTTRDYGYTF. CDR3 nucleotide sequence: TGTGCCAGCAGCGTGGGCGGGACAACAACCCGGGACTATGGCTACACCTTC.

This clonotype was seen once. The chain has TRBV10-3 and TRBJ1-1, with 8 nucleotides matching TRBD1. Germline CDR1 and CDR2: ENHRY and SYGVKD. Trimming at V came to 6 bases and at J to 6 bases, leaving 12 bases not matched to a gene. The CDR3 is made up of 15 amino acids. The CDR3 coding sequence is TGTGCCATCAGCGATACTCAGGGGGCGCTCCCTGAAGCTTTCTTT. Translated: CAISDTQGALPEAFF.

The CDR3 DNA reads TGCAGCGGAGCCGGGACAGGGGGGGAAAAACTGTTTTTT. It yields the protein CSGAGTGGEKLFF. This chain joins TRBV29-1 and TRBJ1-4; TRBD1 matches 11 bases. The CDR3 covers 13 residues. V lost 7 bases to trimming and J lost 8 bases; unmatched junction nucleotides: 6. Germline V lookup: CDR1 SQVTM, CDR2 ANQGSEA.

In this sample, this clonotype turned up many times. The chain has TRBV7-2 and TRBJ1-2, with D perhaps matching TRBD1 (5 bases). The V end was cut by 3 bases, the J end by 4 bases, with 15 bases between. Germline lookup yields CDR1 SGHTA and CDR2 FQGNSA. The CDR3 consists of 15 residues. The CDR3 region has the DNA TGTGCCAGCAGCTTTGACAGCAGAATTCTCTATGGCTACACCTTC. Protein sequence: CASSFDSRILYGYTF.

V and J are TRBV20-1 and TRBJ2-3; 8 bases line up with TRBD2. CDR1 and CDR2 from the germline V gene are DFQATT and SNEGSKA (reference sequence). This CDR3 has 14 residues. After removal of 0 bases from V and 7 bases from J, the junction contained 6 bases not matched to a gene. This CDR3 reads CSARETSGVHTQYF. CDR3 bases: TGCAGTGCTAGAGAAACTAGCGGAGTCCATACGCAGTATTTT.

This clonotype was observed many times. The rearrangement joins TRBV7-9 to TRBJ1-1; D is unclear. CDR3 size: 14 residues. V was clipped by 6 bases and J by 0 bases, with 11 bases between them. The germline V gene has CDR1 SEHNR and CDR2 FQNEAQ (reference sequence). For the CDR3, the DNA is TGTGCCAGCAGTCTGGACGGCATGAACACTGAAGCTTTCTTT. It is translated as CASSLDGMNTEAFF.

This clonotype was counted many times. CDR3 region: CAIRKDPSTDTQYF. DNA for the CDR3: TGTGCCATCAGGAAGGACCCTAGCACAGATACGCAGTATTTT. The rearrangement joins TRBV10-3 to TRBJ2-3; no reliable D call. V dropped 6 bases and J dropped 0 bases, with 10 bases sitting between them. Germline V lookup: CDR1 ENHRY, CDR2 SYGVKD. The CDR3 consists of 14 residues.

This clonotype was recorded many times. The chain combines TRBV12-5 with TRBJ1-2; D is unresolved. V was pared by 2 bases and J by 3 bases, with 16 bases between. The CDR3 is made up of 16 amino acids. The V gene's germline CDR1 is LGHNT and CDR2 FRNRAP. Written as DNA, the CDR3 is TGTGCTAGTGGTTTGCGGCATGGGTTGGCGTACTATGGCTACACCTTC. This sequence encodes CASGLRHGLAYYGYTF.

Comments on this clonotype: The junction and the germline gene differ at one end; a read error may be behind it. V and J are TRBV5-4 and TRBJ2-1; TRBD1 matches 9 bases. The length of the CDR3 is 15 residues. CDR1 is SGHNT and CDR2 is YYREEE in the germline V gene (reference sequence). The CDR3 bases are TGTGCCAGCAGCTCGGACAGGGGCTACTACGATGAGCAGTTCTTC. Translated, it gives CASSSDRGYYDEQFF.

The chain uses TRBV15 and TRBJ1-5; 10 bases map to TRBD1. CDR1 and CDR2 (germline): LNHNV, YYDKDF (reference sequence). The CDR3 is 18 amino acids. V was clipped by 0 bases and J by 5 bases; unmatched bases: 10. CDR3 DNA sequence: TGTGCCACCAGCAGAGATTGGCCTATAGGGACAGGGGATCAGCCCCAGCATTTT. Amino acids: CATSRDWPIGTGDQPQHF.

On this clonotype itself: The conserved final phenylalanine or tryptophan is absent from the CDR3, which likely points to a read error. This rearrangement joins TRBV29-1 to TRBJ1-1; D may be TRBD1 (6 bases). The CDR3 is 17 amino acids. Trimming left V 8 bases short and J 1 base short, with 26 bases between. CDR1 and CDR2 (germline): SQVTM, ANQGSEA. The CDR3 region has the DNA TGCAGCTTTACACGCGGGGGGGGGACACGGAAGAACACTGAAGCTTTCCTT. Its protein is CSFTRGGGTRKNTEAFL.

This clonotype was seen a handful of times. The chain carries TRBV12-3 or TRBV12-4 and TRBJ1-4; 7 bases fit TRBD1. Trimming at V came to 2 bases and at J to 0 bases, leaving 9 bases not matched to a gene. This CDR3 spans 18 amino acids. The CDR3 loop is CASSLKLRGLATNEKLFF. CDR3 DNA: TGTGCCAGCAGTTTAAAATTAAGGGGGCTTGCAACTAATGAAAAACTGTTTTTT.

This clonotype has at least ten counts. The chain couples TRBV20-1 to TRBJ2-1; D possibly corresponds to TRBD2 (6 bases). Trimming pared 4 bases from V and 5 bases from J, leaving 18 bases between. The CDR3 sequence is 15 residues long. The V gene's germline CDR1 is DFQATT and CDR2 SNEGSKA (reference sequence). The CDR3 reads CSAKNRDFTHNEQFF. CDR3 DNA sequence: TGCAGTGCTAAAAACCGGGACTTCACGCACAATGAGCAGTTCTTC.

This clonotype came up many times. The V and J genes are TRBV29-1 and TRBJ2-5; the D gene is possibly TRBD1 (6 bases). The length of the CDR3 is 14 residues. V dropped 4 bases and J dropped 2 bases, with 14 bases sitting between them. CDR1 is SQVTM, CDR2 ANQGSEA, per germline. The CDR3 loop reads CSVGGHMRQETQYF. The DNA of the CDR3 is TGCAGCGTTGGGGGACATATGCGGCAAGAGACCCAGTACTTC.

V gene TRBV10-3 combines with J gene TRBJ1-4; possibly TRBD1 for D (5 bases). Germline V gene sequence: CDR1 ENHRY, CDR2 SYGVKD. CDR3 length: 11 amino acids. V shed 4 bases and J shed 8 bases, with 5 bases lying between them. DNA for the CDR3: TGTGCCATCAGTGGGGGCGAAAAACTGTTTTTT. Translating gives CAISGGEKLFF.

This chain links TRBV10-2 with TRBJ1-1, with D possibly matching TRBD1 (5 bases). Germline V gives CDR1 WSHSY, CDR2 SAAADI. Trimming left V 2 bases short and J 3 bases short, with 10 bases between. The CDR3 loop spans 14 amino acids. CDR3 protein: CASSERGSHTEAFF. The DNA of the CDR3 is TGCGCCAGCAGTGAGCGGGGGAGCCACACTGAAGCTTTCTTT.

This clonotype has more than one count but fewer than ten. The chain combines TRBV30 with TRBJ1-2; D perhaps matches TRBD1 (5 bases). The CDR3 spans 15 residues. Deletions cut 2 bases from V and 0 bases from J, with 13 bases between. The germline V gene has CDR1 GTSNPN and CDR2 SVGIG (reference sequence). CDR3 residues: CAWSTPGHSNYGYTF. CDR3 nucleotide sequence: TGTGCCTGGAGTACCCCCGGACACTCTAACTATGGCTACACCTTC.